This TCR beta chain derives from a study of T cell responses to AZD1222 COVID-19 vaccine. General study points: White British people made up most donors, females outnumbered males, and clonal diversity was possibly underestimated. Every sample of the repertoires postdated the peak T cell response. Of the AZD1222 recipients, only 5 or 6 were seropositive at baseline. Of spike-specific TCRs, nearly half reportedly target regions left unmutated in variants.

Germline assignment: CDR1 SGHRS and CDR2 YFSETQ. V was trimmed by 0 bases and J by 0 bases, leaving 6 bases between them. CDR3 size: 14 residues. This clone was counted only a few times. Its antigen is unidentified. Measured with immunoSEQ multiplex PCR; TCRdb has only the in-frame clones, and not every one. The profile shows approximately 110,000 clones, roughly 90% of them singletons. The clonotype originates from an adult in good health. The V gene is TRBV5-1, the J gene TRBJ1-2, with D uncertain. The starting material was peripheral blood, obtained on day 0 of AZD1222 vaccination. The CDR3: CASSLGQSNYGYTF. The CDR3 DNA reads as TGCGCCAGCAGCTTGGGGCAGTCTAACTATGGCTACACCTTC.